This T cell receptor beta chain derives from a study of CD8+CD57+ T cells in acquired aplastic anemia. Germline lookup yields CDR1 MNHEY and CDR2 SVGAGI. Trimming took 6 bases from V and 14 from J, leaving 28 bases between them. The CDR3 extends over 15 amino acids. TCR beta VDJ combinations and CDR3 sequences were profiled from genomic DNA. TCRdb itself ran the reads through MiXCR, one entry per CDR3 protein. The sample records 250,000 to 350,000 distinct CDR3 sequences, roughly 59% being singletons. Patients chosen for sequencing had shown CD8+CD57+ cell expansion by flow cytometry. This clonotype was obtained from a human donor with aplastic anemia. The chain combines TRBV6-5 with TRBJ1-1, with D unresolved. Sequencing input: sorted CD4+, CD8+, or CD8+CD57+ T cells (not recorded which) from PBMCs. The CDR3 sequence: CASRIGRSMNTGAFF. In DNA, the CDR3 is TGTGCCAGCAGGATCGGACGGAGCATGAACACTGGAGCCTTCTTT.